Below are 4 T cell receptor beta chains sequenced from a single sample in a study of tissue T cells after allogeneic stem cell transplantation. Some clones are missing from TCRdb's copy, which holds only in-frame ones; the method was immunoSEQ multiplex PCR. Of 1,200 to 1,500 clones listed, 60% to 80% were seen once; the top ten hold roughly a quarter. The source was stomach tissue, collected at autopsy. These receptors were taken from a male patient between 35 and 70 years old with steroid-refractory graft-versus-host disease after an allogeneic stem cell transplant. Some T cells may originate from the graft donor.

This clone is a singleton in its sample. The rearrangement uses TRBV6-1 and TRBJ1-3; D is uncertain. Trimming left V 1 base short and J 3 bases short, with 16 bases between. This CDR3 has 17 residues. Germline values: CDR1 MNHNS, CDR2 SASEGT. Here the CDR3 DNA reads TGTGCCAGCAGTGAAGTACATATGGGGTTGGGTGGAAACACCATATATTTT. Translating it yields CASSEVHMGLGGNTIYF.

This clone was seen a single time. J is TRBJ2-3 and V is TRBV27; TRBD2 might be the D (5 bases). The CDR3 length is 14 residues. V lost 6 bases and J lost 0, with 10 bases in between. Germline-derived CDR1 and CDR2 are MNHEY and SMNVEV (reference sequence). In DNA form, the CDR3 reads TGTGCCAGCAGCCTTTGGACTAGCACAGATACGCAGTATTTT. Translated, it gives CASSLWTSTDTQYF.

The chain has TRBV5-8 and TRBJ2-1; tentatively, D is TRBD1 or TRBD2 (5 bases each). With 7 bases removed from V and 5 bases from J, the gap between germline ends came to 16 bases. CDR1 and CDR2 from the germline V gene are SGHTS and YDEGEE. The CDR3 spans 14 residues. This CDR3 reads CASSRGDGNNEQFF. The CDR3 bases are TGTGCCAGCTCCCGGGGCGATGGTAACAATGAGCAGTTCTTC.

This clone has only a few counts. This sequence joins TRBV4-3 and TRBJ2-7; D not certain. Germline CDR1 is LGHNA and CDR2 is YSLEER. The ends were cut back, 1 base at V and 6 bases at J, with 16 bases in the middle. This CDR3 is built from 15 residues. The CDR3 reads CASSQGARSPGEQYF. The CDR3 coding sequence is TGCGCCAGCAGCCAAGGGGCCAGGAGCCCAGGCGAGCAGTACTTC.